The 3 T cell receptor beta chains below were found in one sample sequenced in a study of T cells in Graves' hyperthyroidism and ophthalmopathy. Researchers amplified the TCR beta CDR3 regions from RNA transcripts. An initial round of RT-PCR targeting the TCR CDR3 relied on the HTBI primer set. MiXCR was run by TCRdb on the multiplex PCR reads, yielding one entry per CDR3 protein. The top ten clones hold under 55% of a sample with roughly 300,000 distinct CDR3 sequences, 15% to 20% of them seen once. The sequencing input was blood. The origin of the receptors is a woman aged 45 to 65 with Graves' hyperthyroidism.

This chain joins TRBV19 and TRBJ2-1, with TRBD2 matching 11 bases. Germline V gene sequence: CDR1 LNHDA, CDR2 SQIVND (reference sequence). The CDR3 has 15 amino acids. J gave up 9 bases and V 3 bases, and 7 bases lay outside the gene matches. The CDR3 DNA sequence: TGTGCCAGTAGTATTCTAGCGGGAGGCGGGACTGAGCAGTTCTTC. Translation gives CASSILAGGGTEQFF.

Comment on this clonotype: This may be a read error, as it is one base from a much larger clone. It is likely a read error, because the conserved phenylalanine at the end of the CDR3 is missing. The chain links TRBV4-1 to TRBJ1-1, with D perhaps TRBD1 (6 bases). Germline V gene sequence: CDR1 MGHRA, CDR2 YSYEKL. Deletions cut 4 bases from V and 6 bases from J, with 15 bases between. This CDR3 is 14 amino acids long. The CDR3 DNA is TGCGCCAGCAGCCCCTACAGGGAAGTGGCTGAAGCTTTCCTT. Translation: CASSPYREVAEAFL.

This clonotype was picked up many times. V is TRBV20-1 and J is TRBJ2-3; no reliable D call. The germline CDR1 and CDR2 sequences are DFQATT and SNEGSKA (reference sequence). This CDR3 has 13 amino acids. V lost 4 bases to trimming and J lost 5 bases, with 13 bases between them. CDR3 residues: CSATPSVGDTQYF. CDR3 sequence (DNA): TGCAGTGCTACCCCGTCGGTGGGAGATACGCAGTATTTT.